These 8 T cell receptor beta chains originate from one sample sequenced in a study of spatial heterogeneity in lung cancer. In TCRdb, the 5' RACE reads were re-called with MiXCR into one record per CDR3 protein. The table shows 5,000 to 6,500 distinct CDR3 sequences, with under 20% occurring only once. The time point is: sample taken at primary tumor resection. The sample was normal lung tissue next to the tumor, taken at surgery. The receptors shown here come from a male donor with early-stage non-small cell lung cancer.

This clonotype is categorized as medium-sized (0.01 to 0.1%). This rearrangement joins TRBV20-1 to TRBJ1-6; unclear D gene. The germline CDR1 and CDR2 sequences are DFQATT and SNEGSKA (reference sequence). This CDR3 has 12 residues. With 1 base removed from V and 7 bases from J, the gap between germline ends came to 5 bases. In DNA form, the CDR3 reads TGCAGTGCTAGAGGGGGAAATTCACCCCTCCACTTT. Its translation: CSARGGNSPLHF.

This clonotype was counted only a few times. The rearrangement uses TRBV7-2 and TRBJ2-2; D gene uncertain. The ends were cut back, 7 bases at V and 6 bases at J, with 15 bases in the middle. The length of the CDR3 is 14 residues. Germline values: CDR1 SGHTA, CDR2 FQGNSA. CDR3 nucleotides: TGTGCCAGCACCTCCGGATTTGGGGCCGGGGAGCTGTTTTTT. Protein product: CASTSGFGAGELFF.

The rearrangement joins TRBV5-8 to TRBJ2-3; D not certain. This CDR3 is 17 amino acids long. Looked up from germline, CDR1 is SGHTS and CDR2 is YDEGEE. Trimming took 0 bases from V and 1 from J, leaving 15 bases between them. The CDR3 DNA sequence: TGTGCCAGCAGCTTGGGATCTGTCTCCGTTGGCACAGATACGCAGTATTTT. It is translated as CASSLGSVSVGTDTQYF.

The DNA for the CDR3 is TGTGCCAGTCAGGGACCTCAGGGCACCGGGGAGCTGTTTTTT. Its translation: CASQGPQGTGELFF. The gene calls are TRBV19 and TRBJ2-2; D assignment may be TRBD1 or TRBD2 (5 bases each). The CDR3 has 14 amino acids. The germline gives CDR1 LNHDA, CDR2 SQIVND (reference sequence). V lost 8 bases and J 4 bases, leaving 14 bases between the germline ends. The variable domain in full, with the rest retrieved from reference TRBV19 and TRBJ2-2, is DGGITQSPKYLFRKEGQNVTLSCEQNLNHDAMYWYRQDPGQGLRLIYYSQIVNDFQKGDIAEGYSVSREKKESFPLTVTSAQKNPTAFYLCASQGPQGTGELFFGEGSRLTVL.

In this sample, this clonotype is medium-sized. The chain has TRBV10-1 and TRBJ2-3; no clear D gene. Looked up from germline, CDR1 is WNHNN and CDR2 is SYGVQD (reference sequence). The CDR3 sequence is 13 residues long. V gave up 5 bases and J gave up 6 bases, with 12 bases separating them. This CDR3 is CASSLTPRDTQYF. CDR3 coding DNA: TGCGCCAGCAGTTTGACCCCGCGTGATACGCAGTATTTT.

Relative to its sample, this clonotype is large. The V call is TRBV29-1, the J call TRBJ2-1, with D tentatively TRBD1 (5 bases). Germline-derived CDR1 and CDR2 are SQVTM and ANQGSEA. The CDR3 extends over 14 amino acids. The V gene lost 3 bases and the J gene lost 0 bases, with 9 bases spanning the gap. The DNA for the CDR3 is TGCAGCGTTGACCGACAGACCTCCTACAATGAGCAGTTCTTC. This codes for CSVDRQTSYNEQFF.

The V call is TRBV18, the J call TRBJ2-3; possibly TRBD2 for D (6 bases). Per the germline V gene, CDR1 is KGHSH and CDR2 is LQKENI. This CDR3 spans 14 amino acids. V lost 3 bases, J lost 9 bases, and 16 bases lay in between. The CDR3 reads CASSPGLGEETQYF. For the CDR3, the DNA is TGTGCCAGCTCACCGGGACTGGGAGAGGAAACGCAGTATTTT.

The V call is TRBV5-1, the J call TRBJ2-7; 8 positions match TRBD1. Germline V CDR1 and CDR2: SGHRS, YFSETQ. J gave up 5 bases and V 3 bases, and 4 bases lay outside the gene matches. The CDR3 length is 13 residues. CDR3 in amino acids: CASSSDRAHEQYF. In DNA, the CDR3 is TGCGCCAGCAGCTCGGACAGGGCCCACGAGCAGTACTTC.